This T cell receptor (beta chain) was sequenced for a study of blood T cell repertoires in COVID-19. Whole-study context: Acute and convalescent COVID-19 specimens originated in the United States, Italy and Spain. T cells, B-cell-depleted T cells, or PBMCs supplied cDNA or gDNA.

This clone turned up a few times. Other DNA sequences within the sample encode an identical CDR3. Libraries were prepared by immunoSEQ multiplex PCR; TCRdb keeps only in-frame clonotypes and omits some of them. This table has a few hundred thousand clones, 75% to 90% appearing once. Trimming took 6 bases from V and 6 from J; bases not matched to a gene: 0. CDR3 length equals 13 residues. Germline-derived CDR1 and CDR2 are MNHEY and SMNVEV (reference sequence). One Seattle source followed patients from active infection through their disease course. V is TRBV27 and J is TRBJ2-1; 12 bases are a match to TRBD2. The clonotype was recovered from a woman in her seventies with COVID-19, enrolled during active disease. The sequencing sample was made of peripheral blood. The CDR3 loop is CASRLAGGNEQFF. The DNA of the CDR3 is TGTGCCAGCAGACTAGCGGGAGGCAATGAGCAGTTCTTC.